The clone carrying this T cell receptor beta chain appeared many times. Its antigen remains unknown. MiXCR was run by TCRdb on the reads, yielding one entry per CDR3 protein. The table lists approximately 76,000 distinct CDR3 sequences, under 30% of them singletons, with roughly 50% in the top ten. These data are taken from a study of T cell repertoires in cytomegalovirus infection. Study-wide context: Matching HLA type, along with CMV infection, was indicated by public TCR beta signatures.

General study results and limits: In two of eight donors, the top clonotype was HLA-C-restricted CMV-specific.

This clonotype was obtained from a human donor in good health (CMV status not recorded). Some clones in this sample may be carry-over from other donors' samples. This material consisted of CD8+ T cells from cultured PBMCs, taken from culture after CMV antigen stimulation.

The CDR3, as DNA: TGTGCCAGCAGCTCCGTTCGGGATGGCTACACCTTC. It specifies CASSSVRDGYTF. This chain uses TRBV7-2 with TRBJ1-2; D gene unclear. Trimming stripped 4 bases from V and 6 bases from J, with 9 bases between. CDR3 length: 12 residues. CDR1 and CDR2 (germline): SGHTA, FQGNSA.